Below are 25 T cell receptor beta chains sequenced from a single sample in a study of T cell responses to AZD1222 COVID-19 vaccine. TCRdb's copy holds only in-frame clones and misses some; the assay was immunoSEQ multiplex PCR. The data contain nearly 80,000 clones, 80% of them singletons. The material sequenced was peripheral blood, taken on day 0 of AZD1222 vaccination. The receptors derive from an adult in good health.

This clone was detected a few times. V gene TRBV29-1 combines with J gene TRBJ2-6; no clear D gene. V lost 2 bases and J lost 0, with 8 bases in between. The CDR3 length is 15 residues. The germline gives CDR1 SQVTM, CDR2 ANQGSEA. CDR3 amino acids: CSVESPNSGANVLTF. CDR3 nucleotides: TGCAGCGTTGAATCACCGAACTCTGGGGCCAACGTCCTGACTTTC. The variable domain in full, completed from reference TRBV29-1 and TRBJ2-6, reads SAVISQKPSRDICQRGTSLTIQCQVDSQVTMMFWYRQQPGQSLTLIATANQGSEATYESGFVIDKFPISRPNLTFSTLTVSNMSPEDSSIYLCSVESPNSGANVLTFGAGSRLTVL.

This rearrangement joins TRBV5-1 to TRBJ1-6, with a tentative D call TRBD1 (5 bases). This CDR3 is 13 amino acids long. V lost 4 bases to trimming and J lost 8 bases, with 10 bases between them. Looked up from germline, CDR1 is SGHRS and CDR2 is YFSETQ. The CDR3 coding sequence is TGCGCCAGCAGCGGGGGTGGGTATTCACCCCTCCACTTT. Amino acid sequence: CASSGGGYSPLHF.

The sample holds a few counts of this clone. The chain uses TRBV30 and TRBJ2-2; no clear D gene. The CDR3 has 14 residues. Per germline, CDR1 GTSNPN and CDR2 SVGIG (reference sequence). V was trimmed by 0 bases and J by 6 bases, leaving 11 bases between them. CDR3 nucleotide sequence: TGTGCCTGGAGTGTACTCGCTAGATCCGGGGAGCTGTTTTTT. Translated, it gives CAWSVLARSGELFF.

The DNA for the CDR3 is TGTGCCAGCAGCTTTTCTACAGCTAGCTCCTACGAGCAGTACTTC. Translated: CASSFSTASSYEQYF. V usage is TRBV7-8 and J usage is TRBJ2-7; no clear D. Germline CDR1 and CDR2: SGHVS and FQNEAQ. Trimming took off 3 bases at V and 0 bases at J, with 12 bases between the two ends. The CDR3 runs to 15 residues.

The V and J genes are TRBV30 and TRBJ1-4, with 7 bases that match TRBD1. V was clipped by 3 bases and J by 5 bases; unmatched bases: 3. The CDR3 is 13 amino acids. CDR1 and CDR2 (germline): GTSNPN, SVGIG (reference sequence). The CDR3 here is CAWSSRGNEKLFF. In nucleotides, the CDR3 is TGTGCCTGGAGCAGCAGGGGGAATGAAAAACTGTTTTTT.

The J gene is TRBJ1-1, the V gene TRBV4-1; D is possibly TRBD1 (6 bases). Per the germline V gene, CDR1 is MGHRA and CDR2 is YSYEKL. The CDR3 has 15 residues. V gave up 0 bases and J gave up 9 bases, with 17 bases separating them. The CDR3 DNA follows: TGCGCCAGCAGCCAAGAAAAGGGAGGGGGATTGCAAGCTTTCTTT. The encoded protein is CASSQEKGGGLQAFF.

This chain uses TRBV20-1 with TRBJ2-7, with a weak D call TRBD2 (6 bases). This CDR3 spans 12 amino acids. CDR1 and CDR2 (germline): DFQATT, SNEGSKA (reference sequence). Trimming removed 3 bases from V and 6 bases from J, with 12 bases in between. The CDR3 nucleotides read TGCAGTGCTAGTGGAGGGTTAAGCGAGCAGTACTTC. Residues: CSASGGLSEQYF.

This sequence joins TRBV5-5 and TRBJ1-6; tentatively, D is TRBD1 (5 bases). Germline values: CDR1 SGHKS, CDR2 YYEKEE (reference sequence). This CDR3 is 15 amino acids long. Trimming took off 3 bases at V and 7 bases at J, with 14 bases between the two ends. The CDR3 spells CASSWDGVGNSPLHF. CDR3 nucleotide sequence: TGTGCCAGCAGCTGGGACGGGGTCGGCAATTCACCCCTCCACTTT. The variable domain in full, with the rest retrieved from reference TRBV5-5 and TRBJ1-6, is DAGVTQSPTHLIKTRGQQVTLRCSPISGHKSVSWYQQVLGQGPQFIFQYYEKEERGRGNFPDRFSARQFPNYSSELNVNALLLGDSALYLCASSWDGVGNSPLHFGNGTRLTVT.

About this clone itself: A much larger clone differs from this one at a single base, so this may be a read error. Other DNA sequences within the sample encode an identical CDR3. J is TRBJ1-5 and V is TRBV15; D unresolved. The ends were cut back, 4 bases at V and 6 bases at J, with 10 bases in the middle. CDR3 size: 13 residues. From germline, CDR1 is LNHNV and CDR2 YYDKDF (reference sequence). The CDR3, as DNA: TGTGCCACCAGCACACTCCGGGGTCAGCCCCAGCATTTT. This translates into CATSTLRGQPQHF.

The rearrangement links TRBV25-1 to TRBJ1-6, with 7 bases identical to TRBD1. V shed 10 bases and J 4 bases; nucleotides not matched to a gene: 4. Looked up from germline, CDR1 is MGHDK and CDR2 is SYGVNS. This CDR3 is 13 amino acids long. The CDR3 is CATRGEYNSPLHF. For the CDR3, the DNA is TGTGCCACCAGGGGGGAATATAATTCACCCCTCCACTTT.

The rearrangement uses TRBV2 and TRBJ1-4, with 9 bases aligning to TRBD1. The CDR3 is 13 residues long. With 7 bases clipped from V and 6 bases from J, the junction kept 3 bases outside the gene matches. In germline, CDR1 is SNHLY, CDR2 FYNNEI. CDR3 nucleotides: TGTGCCAGCACGGGACAGGGCTATGAAAAACTGTTTTTT. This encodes CASTGQGYEKLFF.

CDR3 sequence reads: CASRASGQRVYEQYF. The CDR3, as DNA: TGTGCCAGCAGAGCTTCGGGACAGAGGGTCTACGAGCAGTACTTC. The V call is TRBV27, the J call TRBJ2-7; 7 bases align to TRBD1. The V gene's germline CDR1 is MNHEY and CDR2 SMNVEV (reference sequence). The CDR3 runs to 15 residues. Trimming removed 6 bases from V and 3 bases from J; junction bases left unmatched: 11.

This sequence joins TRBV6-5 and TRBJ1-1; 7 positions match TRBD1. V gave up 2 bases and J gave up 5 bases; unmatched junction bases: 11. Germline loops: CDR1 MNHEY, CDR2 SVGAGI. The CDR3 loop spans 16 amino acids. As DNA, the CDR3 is TGTGCCAGCAGTTACGCCACGACAGGGATAGGAACTGAAGCTTTCTTT. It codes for CASSYATTGIGTEAFF.

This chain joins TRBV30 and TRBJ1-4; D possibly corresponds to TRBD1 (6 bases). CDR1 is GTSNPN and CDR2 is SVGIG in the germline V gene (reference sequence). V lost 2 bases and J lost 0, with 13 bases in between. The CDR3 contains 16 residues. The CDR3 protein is CAWSPREGATNEKLFF. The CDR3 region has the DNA TGTGCCTGGAGTCCCAGGGAGGGGGCAACTAATGAAAAACTGTTTTTT.

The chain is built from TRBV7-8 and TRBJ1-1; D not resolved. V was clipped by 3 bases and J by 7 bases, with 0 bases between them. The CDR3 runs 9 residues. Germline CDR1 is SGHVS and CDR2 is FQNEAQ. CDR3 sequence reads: CASSFEAFF. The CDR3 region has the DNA TGTGCCAGCAGCTTTGAAGCTTTCTTT.

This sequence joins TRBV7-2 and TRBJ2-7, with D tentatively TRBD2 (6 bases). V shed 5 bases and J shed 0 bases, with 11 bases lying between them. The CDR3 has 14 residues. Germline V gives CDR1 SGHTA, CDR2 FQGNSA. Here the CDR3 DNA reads TGTGCCAGCAGCGCAGCGGGTAGCTCCTACGAGCAGTACTTC. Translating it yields CASSAAGSSYEQYF.

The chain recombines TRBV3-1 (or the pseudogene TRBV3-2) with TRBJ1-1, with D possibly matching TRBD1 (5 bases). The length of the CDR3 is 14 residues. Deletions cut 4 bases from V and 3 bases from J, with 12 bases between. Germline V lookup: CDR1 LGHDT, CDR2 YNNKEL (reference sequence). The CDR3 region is CASSPQTGHTEAFF. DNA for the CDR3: TGTGCCAGCAGCCCCCAGACGGGACACACTGAAGCTTTCTTT.

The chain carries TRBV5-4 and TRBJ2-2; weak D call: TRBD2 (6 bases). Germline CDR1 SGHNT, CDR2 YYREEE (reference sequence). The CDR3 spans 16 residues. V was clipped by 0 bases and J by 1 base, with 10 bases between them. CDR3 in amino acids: CASSLVVAVNTGELFF. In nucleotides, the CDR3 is TGTGCCAGCAGCTTGGTGGTAGCGGTGAACACCGGGGAGCTGTTTTTT.

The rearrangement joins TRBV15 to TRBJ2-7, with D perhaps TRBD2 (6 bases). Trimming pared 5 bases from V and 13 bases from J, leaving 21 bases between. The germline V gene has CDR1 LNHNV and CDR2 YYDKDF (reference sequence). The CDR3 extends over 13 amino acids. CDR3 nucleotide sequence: TGTGCCACCAGCGTGGACCGACTAGGTGGGGAATACTTC. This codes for CATSVDRLGGEYF.

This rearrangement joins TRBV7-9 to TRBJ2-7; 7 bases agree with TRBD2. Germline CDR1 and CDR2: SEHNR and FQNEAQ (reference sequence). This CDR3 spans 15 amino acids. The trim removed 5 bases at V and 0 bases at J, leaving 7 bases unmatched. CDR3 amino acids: CASSPRGTPSYEQYF. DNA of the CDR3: TGTGCCAGCAGCCCGCGGGGGACTCCCTCCTACGAGCAGTACTTC.

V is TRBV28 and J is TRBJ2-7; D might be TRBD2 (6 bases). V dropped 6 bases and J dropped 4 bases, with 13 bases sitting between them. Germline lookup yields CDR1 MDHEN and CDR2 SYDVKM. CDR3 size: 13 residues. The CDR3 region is CASRTPGGYEQYF. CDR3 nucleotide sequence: TGTGCCAGCAGGACGCCCGGGGGATACGAGCAGTACTTC.

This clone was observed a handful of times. As DNA, the CDR3 is TGTGCCAGCTCCCCGGGACAGGGGGCTATGAACACTGAAGCTTTCTTT. Protein product: CASSPGQGAMNTEAFF. The chain links TRBV5-5 to TRBJ1-1, with 12 bases aligning to TRBD1. From germline, CDR1 is SGHKS and CDR2 YYEKEE (reference sequence). V lost 7 bases and J lost 0; bases outside the gene matches: 7. The CDR3 runs to 16 residues.

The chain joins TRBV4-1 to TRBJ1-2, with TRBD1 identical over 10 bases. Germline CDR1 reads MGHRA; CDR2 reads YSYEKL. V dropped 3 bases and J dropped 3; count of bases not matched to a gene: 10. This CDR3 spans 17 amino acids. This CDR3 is CASSQAGQGTRYYGYTF. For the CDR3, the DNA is TGCGCCAGCAGCCAGGCGGGACAGGGGACGAGGTACTATGGCTACACCTTC.

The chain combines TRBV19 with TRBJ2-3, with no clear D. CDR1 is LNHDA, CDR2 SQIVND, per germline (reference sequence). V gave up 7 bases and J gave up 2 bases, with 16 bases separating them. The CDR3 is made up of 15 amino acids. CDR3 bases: TGTGCCAGTATAAGGGATCAGGTGGTCACAGATACGCAGTATTTT. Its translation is CASIRDQVVTDTQYF.

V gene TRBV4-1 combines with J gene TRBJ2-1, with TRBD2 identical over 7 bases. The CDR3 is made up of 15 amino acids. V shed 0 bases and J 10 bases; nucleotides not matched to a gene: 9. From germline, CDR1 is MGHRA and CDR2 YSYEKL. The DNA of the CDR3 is TGCGCCAGCAGCCAAGACGAAACGGGGGGAGGCGAGCAGTTCTTC. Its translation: CASSQDETGGGEQFF.